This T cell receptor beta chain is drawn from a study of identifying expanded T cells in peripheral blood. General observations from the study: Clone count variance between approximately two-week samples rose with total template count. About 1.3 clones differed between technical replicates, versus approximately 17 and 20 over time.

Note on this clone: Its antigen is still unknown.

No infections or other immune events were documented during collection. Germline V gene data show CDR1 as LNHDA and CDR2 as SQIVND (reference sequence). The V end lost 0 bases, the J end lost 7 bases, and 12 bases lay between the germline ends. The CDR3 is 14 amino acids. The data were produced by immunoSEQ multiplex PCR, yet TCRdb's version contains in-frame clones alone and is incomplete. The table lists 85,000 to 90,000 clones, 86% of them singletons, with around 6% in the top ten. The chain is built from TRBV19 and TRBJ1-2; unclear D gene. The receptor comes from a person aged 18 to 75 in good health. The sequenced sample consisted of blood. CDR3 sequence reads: CASSIDQAGFGYTF. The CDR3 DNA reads TGTGCCAGTAGTATAGATCAGGCAGGTTTTGGCTACACCTTC.